These 30 T cell receptor beta chains were sequenced from one sample in a study of T cell repertoires in cytomegalovirus infection. MiXCR was run by TCRdb on the reads, yielding one entry per CDR3 protein. The table records some 480,000 distinct CDR3 sequences, 30% to 40% of them present only once. No antigen has been identified for these receptors. The sequencing here drew on cultured PBMCs, taken from culture after CMV antigen stimulation. The receptor source for this set is a human donor in good health (CMV status not recorded). Some clones in this sample may be carry-over from other donors' samples.

The rearrangement uses TRBV19 and TRBJ1-1; no reliable D call. With 1 base removed from V and 7 bases from J, the gap between germline ends came to 16 bases. The CDR3 consists of 15 residues. Germline lookup yields CDR1 LNHDA and CDR2 SQIVND (reference sequence). The CDR3 bases are TGTGCCAGTAGTATAGGAGGTGCAGGTAGCAGTGAAGCTTTCTTT. It encodes CASSIGGAGSSEAFF.

This chain links TRBV4-1 with TRBJ2-1, with 8 bases that match TRBD2. The CDR3 sequence is 13 residues long. V gave up 6 bases and J gave up 10 bases; unmatched junction bases: 8. Germline V CDR1 and CDR2: MGHRA, YSYEKL. DNA for the CDR3: TGCGCCAGCAGTCGCAGCGGGAGTTGGGAGCAGTTCTTC. It codes for CASSRSGSWEQFF.

The chain joins TRBV4-3 to TRBJ2-3; D possibly matches TRBD1 or TRBD2 (5 bases each). Germline V lookup: CDR1 LGHNA, CDR2 YSLEER. Trimming left V 0 bases short and J 3 bases short, with 13 bases between. CDR3 length equals 16 residues. The CDR3 region has the DNA TGCGCCAGCAGCCAAGACGGGGCAGGGAAGACAGATACGCAGTATTTT. Translated, it gives CASSQDGAGKTDTQYF.

The chain recombines TRBV2 with TRBJ2-1, with D maybe TRBD1 (5 bases). This CDR3 has 13 residues. Trimming cost V 6 bases and J 9 bases, with 15 bases left between them. Germline lookup yields CDR1 SNHLY and CDR2 FYNNEI. The CDR3 DNA reads as TGTGCCAGCAGCTTCGGCGAAAGGGGTGAGCAGTTCTTC. It is translated as CASSFGERGEQFF.

This clonotype came up a few times. V gene TRBV7-9 combines with J gene TRBJ1-5; D gene uncertain. V was pared by 1 base and J by 3 bases, with 7 bases between. Germline lookup yields CDR1 SEHNR and CDR2 FQNEAQ (reference sequence). The length of the CDR3 is 14 residues. CDR3 coding DNA: TGTGCCAGCAGCTTAGAAGGATACAATCAGCCCCAGCATTTT. Translated: CASSLEGYNQPQHF.

The V and J genes are TRBV7-9 and TRBJ2-1; D may be TRBD2 (6 bases). Germline V gives CDR1 SEHNR, CDR2 FQNEAQ (reference sequence). The CDR3 consists of 18 residues. With 5 bases removed from V and 0 bases from J, the gap between germline ends came to 20 bases. CDR3 in amino acids: CASSTRSFSGSSYNEQFF. The CDR3 region has the DNA TGTGCCAGCAGCACACGCTCATTTAGCGGAAGCTCCTACAATGAGCAGTTCTTC.

The chain couples TRBV6-6 to TRBJ2-7; D is unresolved. Trimming removed 8 bases at V and 7 bases at J, with 27 bases between. CDR1 is MNHNY, CDR2 SVGAGI, per germline (reference sequence). The CDR3 contains 16 residues. In DNA form, the CDR3 reads TGTGCCAGCTTCAAGGACCTTCCAGGACCGCTACAGGAGCAGTACTTC. Translated: CASFKDLPGPLQEQYF.

The chain is built from TRBV19 and TRBJ2-2, with no clear D. Germline V CDR1 and CDR2: LNHDA, SQIVND (reference sequence). The CDR3 length is 11 residues. Trimming left V 8 bases short and J 4 bases short, with 5 bases between. The CDR3 DNA sequence: TGTGCCAGTTTTGGCACCGGGGAGCTGTTTTTT. Encoded protein: CASFGTGELFF.

This chain joins TRBV2 and TRBJ2-7; 14 bases are a match to TRBD2. The length of the CDR3 is 13 residues. V lost 9 bases, J lost 6 bases, and 4 bases stayed unmatched. In germline, CDR1 is SNHLY, CDR2 FYNNEI. CDR3 nucleotides: TGTGCCAGTGCAGGACTAGCGGGAGGCGAGCAGTACGTC. This translates into CASAGLAGGEQYV.

CDR3: CASSKNFEQFF. CDR3 nucleotides: TGTGCCAGCAGTAAGAACTTTGAGCAGTTCTTC. The chain employs TRBV7-2 and TRBJ2-1; D gene ambiguous. The CDR3 runs 11 residues. Germline V gives CDR1 SGHTA, CDR2 FQGNSA. V lost 6 bases, J lost 9 bases, and 9 bases lay in between.

This clonotype has only a few counts. The chain is built from TRBV14 and TRBJ2-3, with unresolved D. CDR3 length: 16 amino acids. V lost 0 bases, J lost 7 bases, and 17 bases lay in between. CDR1 is SGHDN and CDR2 is FVKESK in the germline V gene. The CDR3 DNA sequence: TGTGCCAGCAGCCAAGATGTACCTGCGGTTGGTAATACGCAGTATTTT. It translates to CASSQDVPAVGNTQYF.

The table lists this clonotype with a few counts. CDR3 protein: CASSFGGQGVGYTF. The CDR3 DNA reads as TGTGCCAGCAGTTTTGGAGGACAGGGTGTTGGCTACACCTTC. V usage is TRBV12-3 or TRBV12-4 and J usage is TRBJ1-2, with TRBD1 matching over 8 bases. Trimming removed 3 bases from V and 7 bases from J; junction bases left unmatched: 7. The CDR3 extends over 14 amino acids.

This rearrangement joins TRBV5-8 to TRBJ1-1, with a possible D match to TRBD1 (5 bases). The V gene lost 2 bases and the J gene lost 4 bases, with 15 bases spanning the gap. The length of the CDR3 is 15 residues. Germline V gene sequence: CDR1 SGHTS, CDR2 YDEGEE. For the CDR3, the DNA is TGTGCCAGCAGCTTCGGGGCTCGGGCAGGCACTGAAGCTTTCTTT. It translates to CASSFGARAGTEAFF.

The chain couples TRBV7-9 to TRBJ2-7; D not certain. Trimming pared 4 bases from V and 2 bases from J, leaving 12 bases between. This CDR3 region has 14 residues. Germline V gives CDR1 SEHNR, CDR2 FQNEAQ (reference sequence). The CDR3 here is CASSWILNTYEQYF. CDR3 nucleotide sequence: TGTGCCAGCAGCTGGATCTTGAACACCTACGAGCAGTACTTC.

The chain employs TRBV19 and TRBJ1-5, with a tentative D call TRBD1 (5 bases). This CDR3 region has 17 residues. With 0 bases removed from V and 6 bases from J, the gap between germline ends came to 18 bases. In germline, CDR1 is LNHDA, CDR2 SQIVND (reference sequence). The CDR3 sequence is CASSIDLQGFTSQPQHF. The CDR3 nucleotides read TGTGCCAGTAGTATAGATCTCCAGGGTTTCACAAGTCAGCCCCAGCATTTT.

This chain uses TRBV9 with TRBJ2-5; D possibly corresponds to TRBD2 (6 bases). The germline CDR1 and CDR2 sequences are SGDLS and YYNGEE. The CDR3 has 14 residues. V lost 0 bases and J 5 bases, leaving 11 bases between the germline ends. CDR3 sequence: CASSVDVSGETQYF. The CDR3 coding sequence is TGTGCCAGCAGCGTAGACGTCAGCGGGGAGACCCAGTACTTC.

The chain joins TRBV7-2 to TRBJ1-1; tentative D call: TRBD1 (6 bases). This CDR3 has 14 residues. The V gene's germline CDR1 is SGHTA and CDR2 FQGNSA. V was cut by 5 bases and J by 5 bases, with 15 bases left in between. CDR3 residues: CASSVGGTRTEAFF. DNA of the CDR3: TGTGCCAGCAGCGTAGGGGGGACAAGGACTGAAGCTTTCTTT.

The chain couples TRBV4-3 to TRBJ2-3, with 11 bases lining up with TRBD2. V gave up 3 bases and J gave up 4 bases; unmatched junction bases: 12. The CDR3 runs to 18 residues. Per germline, CDR1 LGHNA and CDR2 YSLEER. CDR3 sequence reads: CASSHKGGLAGSPDTQYF. CDR3 DNA: TGCGCCAGCAGCCACAAGGGAGGACTAGCGGGTTCCCCAGATACGCAGTATTTT.

The chain is built from TRBV3-1 and TRBJ2-1, with 8 bases matching TRBD2. This CDR3 has 14 residues. The V gene's germline CDR1 is LGHDT and CDR2 YNNKEL (reference sequence). V gave up 4 bases and J gave up 6 bases; unmatched junction bases: 5. The CDR3 DNA reads as TGTGCCAGCAGCCCGGTAAGCGGGGGCAATGAGCAGTTCTTC. It encodes CASSPVSGGNEQFF.

This chain uses TRBV12-3 or TRBV12-4 with TRBJ1-2; 8 bases line up with TRBD1. CDR3 size: 14 residues. Germline trimming cut 5 bases from V and 7 bases from J; bases unmatched to any gene: 9. As DNA, the CDR3 is TGTGCCAGCAGTGCCTCAGGACAGGGTGCTGGCTACACCTTC. This encodes CASSASGQGAGYTF.

V is TRBV10-3 and J is TRBJ2-3, with 10 positions matching TRBD2. The CDR3 totals 15 residues. Germline CDR1 and CDR2: ENHRY and SYGVKD. V shed 2 bases and J 4 bases; nucleotides not matched to a gene: 3. The CDR3 coding sequence is TGTGCCATCAGTGAGCTAGCGGGAGCTGCAGATACGCAGTATTTT. Its protein is CAISELAGAADTQYF.

This rearrangement joins TRBV24-1 to TRBJ2-3; 13 bases are shared with TRBD2. V shed 1 base, J shed 6 bases, and the junction held 9 bases outside the gene matches. Germline V CDR1 and CDR2: KGHDR, SFDVKD. The CDR3 is 18 residues long. In DNA form, the CDR3 reads TGTGCCACCAGTGATTTCCGGGGACTAGCGGGACGCGTCGATACGCAGTATTTT. Its protein product is CATSDFRGLAGRVDTQYF.

This clonotype came up a few times. The chain joins TRBV4-3 to TRBJ2-3, with D possibly TRBD2 on 5 matching bases. The CDR3 totals 14 residues. From germline, CDR1 is LGHNA and CDR2 YSLEER. The V gene lost 8 bases and the J gene lost 2 bases, with 14 bases spanning the gap. The CDR3 protein is CASRPERYTDTQYF. The CDR3 coding sequence is TGCGCCAGCCGCCCGGAGCGGTACACAGATACGCAGTATTTT.

The CDR3 protein is CASRLSGEYEQYV. CDR3 DNA: TGTGCCAGCAGATTGAGCGGAGAATACGAGCAGTACGTC. V is TRBV6-2 or TRBV6-3 and J is TRBJ2-7; D might be TRBD2 (5 bases). Germline V CDR1 and CDR2: MNHEY, SVGEGT. Trimming stripped 6 bases from V and 4 bases from J, with 13 bases between. This CDR3 contains 13 residues.

This chain links TRBV27 with TRBJ2-1; the match to TRBD2 covers 7 bases. The CDR3 is 18 residues long. In germline, CDR1 is MNHEY, CDR2 SMNVEV (reference sequence). Trimming cost V 0 bases and J 7 bases; bases outside gene matches: 15. The CDR3 protein is CASSLSRSAAGVRNEQFF. In DNA form, the CDR3 reads TGTGCCAGCAGTTTATCGCGCTCAGCGGCGGGAGTACGGAATGAGCAGTTCTTC.

As concerns this clonotype: A read error may explain this, as a much larger clone is one base away. The CDR3 sequence is CARSVHGTSAYEQYF. The DNA for the CDR3 is TGTGCCAGGAGCGTACACGGGACTAGTGCCTACGAGCAGTACTTC. The gene calls are TRBV7-2 and TRBJ2-7, with 8 bases aligning to TRBD2. The CDR3 length is 15 residues. Trimming cost V 9 bases and J 2 bases; bases outside gene matches: 12. Germline assignment: CDR1 SGHTA and CDR2 FQGNSA.

The chain links TRBV13 to TRBJ2-5; D gene uncertain. Germline CDR1 is PRHDT and CDR2 is FYEKMQ (reference sequence). Trimming shortened V by 5 bases and J by 5 bases, and 12 bases separated the two germline ends. This CDR3 contains 13 residues. The CDR3 DNA follows: TGTGCCAGCAGCCTACAGCGCTTGGAGACCCAGTACTTC. Its protein is CASSLQRLETQYF. Complete variable domain (other parts from reference TRBV13 and TRBJ2-5): AAGVIQSPRHLIKEKRETATLKCYPIPRHDTVYWYQQGPGQDPQFLISFYEKMQSDKGSIPDRFSAQQFSDYHSELNMSSLELGDSALYFCASSLQRLETQYFGPGTRLLVL.

The genes are TRBV29-1 and TRBJ2-2; D might be TRBD2 (5 bases). V gave up 8 bases and J gave up 7 bases, with 11 bases separating them. The germline V gene has CDR1 SQVTM and CDR2 ANQGSEA. The CDR3 is 11 amino acids. CDR3 nucleotides: TGCAGCACGGGGATGTTCGGGGAGCTGTTTTTT. Translation gives CSTGMFGELFF.

This clonotype was seen a handful of times. The chain has TRBV12-3 or TRBV12-4 and TRBJ2-2; D ambiguous. CDR3 size: 13 residues. The V end was cut by 4 bases, the J end by 4 bases, with 7 bases between. The CDR3 DNA is TGTGCCAGCAGTTCACATACCACCGGGGAGCTGTTTTTT. Translation: CASSSHTTGELFF.

Notes on this clonotype: At one end the junction does not follow the germline gene, possibly because of a read error. This chain uses TRBV19 with TRBJ1-5; a weak D match, TRBD1 (5 bases). The germline CDR1 and CDR2 sequences are LNHDA and SQIVND (reference sequence). This CDR3 has 15 residues. CDR3 residues: CACSAPGRDNQPQHF. CDR3 DNA sequence: TGTGCCTGTAGTGCTCCGGGCAGGGATAATCAGCCCCAGCATTTT.